What follows is one T cell receptor (beta chain) and its context. The authors combined CD45RO+ cells with CCR7-negative CD45RA+ TemRA cells as CD8 memory. Data came from immunoSEQ multiplex PCR; TCRdb stores just in-frame clones and leaves some out. The sample includes 100,000 or so clones, less than 75% of them seen just once. This specimen comes from a study of shared clonotypes between healthy human individuals. Germline CDR1 SGHTA, CDR2 FQGNSA. V was cut by 5 bases and J by 5 bases, with 21 bases left in between. The CDR3 contains 16 residues. V gene TRBV7-2 combines with J gene TRBJ2-5; TRBD2 might be the D (6 bases). The sample was memory CD8+ T cells sorted from blood. Subset specified: CD45RO+ cells pooled with CCR7-negative TemRA cells. This clonotype was sampled from a young woman in good health. CDR3 region: CASSRRAGIRWETQYF. The CDR3 DNA reads TGTGCCAGCAGCCGTAGGGCGGGAATTCGTTGGGAGACCCAGTACTTC.